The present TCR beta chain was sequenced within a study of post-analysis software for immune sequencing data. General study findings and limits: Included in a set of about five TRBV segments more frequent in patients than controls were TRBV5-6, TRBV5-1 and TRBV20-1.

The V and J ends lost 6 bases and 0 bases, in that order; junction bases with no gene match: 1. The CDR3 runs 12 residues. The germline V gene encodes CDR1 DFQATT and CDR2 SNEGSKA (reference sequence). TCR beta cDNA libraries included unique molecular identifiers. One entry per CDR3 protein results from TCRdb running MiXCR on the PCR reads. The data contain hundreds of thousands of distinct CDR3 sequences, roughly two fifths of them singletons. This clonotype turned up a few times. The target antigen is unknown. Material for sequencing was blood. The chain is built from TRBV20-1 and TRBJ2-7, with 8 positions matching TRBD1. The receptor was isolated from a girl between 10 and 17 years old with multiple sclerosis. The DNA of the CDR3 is TGCAGTGCCCAGGGGGCCTCCTACGAGCAGTACTTC. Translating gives CSAQGASYEQYF.